The next 5 T cell receptor beta chains were all read from a single sample in a study of T cell clonality in common variable immunodeficiency. Regarding the study as a whole: In common variable immunodeficiency, TCR beta chains reportedly carried fewer deletions and N-nucleotide insertions.

Sequenced by immunoSEQ multiplex PCR; TCRdb stores in-frame clones only, minus some. Recorded here are 15,000 to 20,000 clones, with no singletons, and the ten leading clones hold 2.5%. Their cognate antigens are unknown. What was sequenced was peripheral blood mononuclear cells. All receptors derive from a human donor with common variable immunodeficiency.

The table lists this clone with many counts. Read coverage stops 3 residues before the CDR3 terminus; the germline J gene supplies the remainder. J is TRBJ1-2 and V is TRBV20-1; 8 bases are shared with TRBD1. In germline, CDR1 is DFQATT, CDR2 SNEGSKA (reference sequence). CDR3 length equals 15 residues. Partial CDR3 DNA: TGCAGTGCTAGTGAGGCGGGACAGGCCTCGGGAGGC. As protein: CSASEAGQASGG. The full-length CDR3 reads as CSASEAGQASGGYTF.

This clone has at least ten counts. The read terminates 3 residues before the CDR3 end, so the remaining end is supplied by the germline J gene. The V gene is TRBV6-4, the J gene TRBJ2-1; the match to TRBD2 covers 12 bases. Trimming at V came to 0 bases and at J to 6 bases, leaving 0 bases not matched to a gene. Germline CDR1 MRHNA, CDR2 SNTAGT. CDR3 length: 15 amino acids. CDR3 bases read: TGTGCCAGCAGTGACTCGACTAGCGGGAGCAATGAG. Translated, it gives CASSDSTSGSNE. The full CDR3 sequence reads CASSDSTSGSNEQFF.

This clone showed up many times. The read is 3 residues too short to cover the CDR3 end, so that end is filled in from the germline J gene. The chain is built from TRBV6-2 or TRBV6-3 and TRBJ2-7; D ambiguous. The CDR3 extends over 12 amino acids. Looked up from germline, CDR1 is MNHEY and CDR2 is SVGEGT. Trimming shortened V by 7 bases and J by 1 base, and 8 bases separated the two germline ends. The covered CDR3 bases are TGTGCCAGCAAGCCCTCATCCTACGAG. Its protein product is CASKPSSYE. The whole CDR3 region reads CASKPSSYEQYF.

Ten or more counts support this clone. With the read ending 3 residues before the CDR3 end, the germline J gene is used to fill in that end. This chain connects TRBV14 to TRBJ1-2; D is unclear. The CDR3 totals 17 residues. Germline-derived CDR1 and CDR2 are SGHDN and FVKESK. The V gene lost 4 bases and the J gene lost 3 bases, with 21 bases spanning the gap. The CDR3 bases that were read are TGTGCCAGCAGCCCCCCAGAGGGCAGGCAGAGACACTATGGC. It yields the protein CASSPPEGRQRHYG. The whole CDR3 sequence is CASSPPEGRQRHYGYTF.

This clone was observed a few times. Coverage ceases 3 residues before the CDR3 finishes, and the germline J gene fills in the end. The rearrangement uses TRBV20-1 and TRBJ2-7, with TRBD2 identical over 11 bases. From germline, CDR1 is DFQATT and CDR2 SNEGSKA (reference sequence). The CDR3 totals 14 residues. V lost 3 bases and J lost 4; bases outside the gene matches: 5. The CDR3 loop reads CSASPGLAEYEQYF. CDR3 bases read: TGCAGTGCTAGCCCGGGACTAGCGGAATACGAG.